This TCR beta chain came from a study of T cell repertoires in cytomegalovirus infection. TCRdb re-called the reads with MiXCR, one entry per CDR3 protein. The sample carries 160,000 or so distinct CDR3 sequences, 23% recorded once. Trimming took 3 bases from V and 0 from J; bases not matched to a gene: 16. This CDR3 contains 20 residues. The receptor's source is a human donor in good health (CMV status not recorded). Some clones in this sample may be carry-over from other donors' samples. Material: PBMCs. J is TRBJ2-1 and V is TRBV12-3 or TRBV12-4, with 8 positions matching TRBD1. The CDR3 loop is CASSFFFGTSGGASYNEQFF. CDR3 bases: TGTGCCAGCAGTTTTTTCTTCGGTACTTCAGGGGGCGCCTCCTACAATGAGCAGTTCTTC.